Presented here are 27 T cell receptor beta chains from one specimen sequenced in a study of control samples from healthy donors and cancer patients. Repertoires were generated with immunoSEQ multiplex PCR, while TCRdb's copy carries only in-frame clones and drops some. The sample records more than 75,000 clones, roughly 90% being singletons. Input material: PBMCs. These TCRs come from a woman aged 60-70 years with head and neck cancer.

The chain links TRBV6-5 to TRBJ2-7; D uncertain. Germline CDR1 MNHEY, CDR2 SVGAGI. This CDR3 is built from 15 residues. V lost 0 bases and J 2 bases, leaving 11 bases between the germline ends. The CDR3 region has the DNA TGTGCCAGCAGTTACTCGCAACGCGGAGCCTACGAGCAGTACTTC. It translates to CASSYSQRGAYEQYF.

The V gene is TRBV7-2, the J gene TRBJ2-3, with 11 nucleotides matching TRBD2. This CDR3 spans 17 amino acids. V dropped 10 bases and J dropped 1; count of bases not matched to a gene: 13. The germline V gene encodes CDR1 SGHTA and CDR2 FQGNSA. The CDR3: CATLPGLAASGTDTQYF. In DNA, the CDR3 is TGTGCCACCTTACCGGGACTAGCGGCATCCGGCACAGATACGCAGTATTTT.

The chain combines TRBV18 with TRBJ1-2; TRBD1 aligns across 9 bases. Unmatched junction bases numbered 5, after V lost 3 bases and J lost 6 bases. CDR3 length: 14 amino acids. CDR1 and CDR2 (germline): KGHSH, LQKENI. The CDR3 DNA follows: TGTGCCAGCTCACCTAGGACAGGGGAGGATGGCTACACCTTC. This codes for CASSPRTGEDGYTF.

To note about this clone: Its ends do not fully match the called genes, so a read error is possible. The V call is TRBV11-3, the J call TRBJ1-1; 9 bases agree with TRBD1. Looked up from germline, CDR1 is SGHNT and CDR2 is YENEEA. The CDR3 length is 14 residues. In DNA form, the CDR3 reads TGTGCCAGCAGCTTAGTAGGACAGGGGCGAGGAGGGCTCTTT. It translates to CASSLVGQGRGGLF.

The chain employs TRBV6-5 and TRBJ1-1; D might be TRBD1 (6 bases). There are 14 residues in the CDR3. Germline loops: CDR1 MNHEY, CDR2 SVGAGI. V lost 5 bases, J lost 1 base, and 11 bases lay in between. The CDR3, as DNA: TGTGCCAGCAGTAGCGGACAGTCGAACACTGAAGCTTTCTTT. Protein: CASSSGQSNTEAFF.

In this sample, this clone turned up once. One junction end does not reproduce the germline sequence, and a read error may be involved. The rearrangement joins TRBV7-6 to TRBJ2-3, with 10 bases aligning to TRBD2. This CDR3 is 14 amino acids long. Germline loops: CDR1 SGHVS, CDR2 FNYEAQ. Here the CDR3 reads CASSLAGVIDTQYF. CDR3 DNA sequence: TGTGCCAGCAGCCTAGCGGGAGTTATAGATACGCAGTATTTT.

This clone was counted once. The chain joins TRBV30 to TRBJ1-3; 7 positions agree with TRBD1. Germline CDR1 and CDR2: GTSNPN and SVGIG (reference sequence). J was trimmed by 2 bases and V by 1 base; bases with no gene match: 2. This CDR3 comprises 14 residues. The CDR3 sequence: CAWSAGTAGNTIYF. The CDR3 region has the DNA TGTGCCTGGAGTGCCGGGACAGCTGGAAACACCATATATTTT.

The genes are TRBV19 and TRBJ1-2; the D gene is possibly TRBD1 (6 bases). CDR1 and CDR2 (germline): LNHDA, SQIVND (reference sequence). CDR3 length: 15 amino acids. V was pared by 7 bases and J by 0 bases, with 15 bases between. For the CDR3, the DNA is TGTGCCAGTAACCCTCAACAGGGAGCTAACTATGGCTACACCTTC. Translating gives CASNPQQGANYGYTF.

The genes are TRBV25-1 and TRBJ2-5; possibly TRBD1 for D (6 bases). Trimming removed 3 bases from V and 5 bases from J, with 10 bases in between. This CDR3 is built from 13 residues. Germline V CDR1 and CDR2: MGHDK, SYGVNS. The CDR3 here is CASSENRAETQYF. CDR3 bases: TGTGCCAGCAGTGAGAACAGGGCCGAGACCCAGTACTTC. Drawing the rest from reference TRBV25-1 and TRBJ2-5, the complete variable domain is EADIYQTPRYLVIGTGKKITLECSQTMGHDKMYWYQQDPGMELHLIHYSYGVNSTEKGDLSSESTVSRIRTEHFPLTLESARPSHTSQYLCASSENRAETQYFGPGTRLLVL.

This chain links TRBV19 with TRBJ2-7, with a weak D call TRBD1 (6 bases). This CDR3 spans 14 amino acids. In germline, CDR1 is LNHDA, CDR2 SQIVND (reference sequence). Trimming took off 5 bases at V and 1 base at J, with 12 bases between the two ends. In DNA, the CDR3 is TGTGCCAGTAGTGCCCGCAGGGGATCCTACGAGCAGTACTTC. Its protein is CASSARRGSYEQYF.

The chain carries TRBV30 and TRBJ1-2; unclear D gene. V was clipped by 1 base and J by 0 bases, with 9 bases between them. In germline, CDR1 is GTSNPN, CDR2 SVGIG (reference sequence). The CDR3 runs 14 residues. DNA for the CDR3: TGTGCCTGGAGTGGGCGGATTTCTAACTATGGCTACACCTTC. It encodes CAWSGRISNYGYTF.

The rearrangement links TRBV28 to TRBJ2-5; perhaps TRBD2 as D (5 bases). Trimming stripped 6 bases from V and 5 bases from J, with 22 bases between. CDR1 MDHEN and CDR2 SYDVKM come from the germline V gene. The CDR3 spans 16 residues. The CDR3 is CASSPLVGGSRETQYF. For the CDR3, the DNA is TGTGCCAGCAGCCCACTTGTTGGTGGGAGCCGGGAGACCCAGTACTTC.

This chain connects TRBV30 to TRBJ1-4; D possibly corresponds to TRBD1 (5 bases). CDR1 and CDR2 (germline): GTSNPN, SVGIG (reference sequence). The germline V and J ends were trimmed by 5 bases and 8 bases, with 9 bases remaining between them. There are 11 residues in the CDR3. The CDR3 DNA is TGTGCCTGGGGCAAGGGGGAAAAACTGTTTTTT. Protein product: CAWGKGEKLFF.

CDR3 in amino acids: CASSLDAEGYNEQFF. CDR3 sequence (DNA): TGTGCCAGCAGCTTGGACGCGGAAGGCTACAATGAGCAGTTCTTC. This chain joins TRBV5-4 and TRBJ2-1; D unresolved. Per the germline V gene, CDR1 is SGHNT and CDR2 is YYREEE (reference sequence). This CDR3 comprises 15 residues. Trimming stripped 0 bases from V and 3 bases from J, with 10 bases between.

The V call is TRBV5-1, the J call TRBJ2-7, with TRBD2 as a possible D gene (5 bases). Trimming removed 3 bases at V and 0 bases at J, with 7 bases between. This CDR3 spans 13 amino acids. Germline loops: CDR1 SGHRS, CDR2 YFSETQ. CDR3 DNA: TGCGCCAGCAGCTCCGGGGACTCCTACGAGCAGTACTTC. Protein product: CASSSGDSYEQYF.

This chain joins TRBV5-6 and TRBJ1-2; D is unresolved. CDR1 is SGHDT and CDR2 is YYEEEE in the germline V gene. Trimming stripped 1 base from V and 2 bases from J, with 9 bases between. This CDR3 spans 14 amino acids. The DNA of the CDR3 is TGTGCCAGCAGCTTGTCCCAACTCAACTATGGCTACACCTTC. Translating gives CASSLSQLNYGYTF.

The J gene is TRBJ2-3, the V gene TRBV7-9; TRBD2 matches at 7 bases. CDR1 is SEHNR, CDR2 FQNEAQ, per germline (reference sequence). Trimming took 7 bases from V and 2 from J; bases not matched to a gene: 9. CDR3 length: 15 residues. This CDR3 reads CASTLAGDATDTQYF. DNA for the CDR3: TGTGCCAGCACCTTGGCGGGAGATGCCACAGATACGCAGTATTTT.

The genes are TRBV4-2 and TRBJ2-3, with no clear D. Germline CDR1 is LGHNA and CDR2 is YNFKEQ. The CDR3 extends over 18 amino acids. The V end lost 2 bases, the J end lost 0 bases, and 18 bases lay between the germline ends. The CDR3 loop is CASSQSSLVPTSTDTQYF. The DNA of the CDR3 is TGTGCCAGCAGCCAATCCAGCCTAGTGCCCACTAGCACAGATACGCAGTATTTT.

The CDR3 here is CASSSTGKGASYNEQFF. The DNA of the CDR3 is TGTGCCAGCAGCTCTACGGGGAAAGGGGCCTCCTACAATGAGCAGTTCTTC. The chain carries TRBV7-9 and TRBJ2-1; D might be TRBD1 or TRBD2, each matching 5 bases. The ends were cut back, 4 bases at V and 0 bases at J, with 16 bases in the middle. The CDR3 has 17 residues. CDR1 is SEHNR, CDR2 FQNEAQ, per germline (reference sequence).

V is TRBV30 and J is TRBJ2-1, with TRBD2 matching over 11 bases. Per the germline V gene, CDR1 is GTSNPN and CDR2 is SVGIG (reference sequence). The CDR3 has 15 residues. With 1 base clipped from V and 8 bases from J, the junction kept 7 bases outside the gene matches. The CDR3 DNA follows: TGTGCCTGGAGTGCCCCGACTAGCGGGGCGGATGAGCAGTTCTTC. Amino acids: CAWSAPTSGADEQFF.

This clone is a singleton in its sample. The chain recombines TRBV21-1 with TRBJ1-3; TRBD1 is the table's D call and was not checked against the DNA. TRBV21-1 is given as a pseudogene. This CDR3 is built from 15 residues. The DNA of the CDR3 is TGTGCCAGCAGTCAAAGGACAGTCTCTGGAAACACCATATATTTT. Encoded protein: CASSQRTVSGNTIYF.

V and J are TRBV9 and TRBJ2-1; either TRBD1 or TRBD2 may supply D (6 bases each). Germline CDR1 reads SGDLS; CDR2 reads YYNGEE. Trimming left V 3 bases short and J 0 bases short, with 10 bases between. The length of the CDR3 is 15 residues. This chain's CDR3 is CASSEGGSSYNEQFF. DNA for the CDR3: TGTGCCAGCAGCGAAGGGGGGAGCTCCTACAATGAGCAGTTCTTC.

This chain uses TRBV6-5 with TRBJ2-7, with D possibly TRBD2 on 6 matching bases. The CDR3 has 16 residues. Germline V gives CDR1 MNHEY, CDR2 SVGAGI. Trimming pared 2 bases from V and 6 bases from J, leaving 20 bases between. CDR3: CASSYRLSAGKLEQYF. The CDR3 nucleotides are TGTGCCAGCAGTTACCGACTTTCAGCGGGCAAGCTCGAGCAGTACTTC.

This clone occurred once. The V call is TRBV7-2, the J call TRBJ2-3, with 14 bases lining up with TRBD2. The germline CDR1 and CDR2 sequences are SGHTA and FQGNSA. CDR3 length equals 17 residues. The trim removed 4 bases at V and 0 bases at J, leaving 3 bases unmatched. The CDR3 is CASSSGTSGRSTDTQYF. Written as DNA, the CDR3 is TGTGCCAGCAGCTCTGGGACTAGCGGGAGAAGCACAGATACGCAGTATTTT.

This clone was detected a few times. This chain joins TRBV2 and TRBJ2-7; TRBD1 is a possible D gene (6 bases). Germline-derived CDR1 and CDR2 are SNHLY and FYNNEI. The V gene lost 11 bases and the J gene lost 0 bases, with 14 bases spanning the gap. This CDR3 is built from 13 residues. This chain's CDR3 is CAGQDSFSYEQYF. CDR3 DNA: TGTGCCGGTCAGGACAGTTTCTCCTACGAGCAGTACTTC.

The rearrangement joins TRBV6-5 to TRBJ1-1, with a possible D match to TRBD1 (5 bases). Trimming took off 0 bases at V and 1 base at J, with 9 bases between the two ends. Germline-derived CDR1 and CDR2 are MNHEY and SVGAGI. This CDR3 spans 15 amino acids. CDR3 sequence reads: CASSYSRGANTEAFF. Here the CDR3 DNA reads TGTGCCAGCAGTTACTCTCGGGGCGCGAACACTGAAGCTTTCTTT.

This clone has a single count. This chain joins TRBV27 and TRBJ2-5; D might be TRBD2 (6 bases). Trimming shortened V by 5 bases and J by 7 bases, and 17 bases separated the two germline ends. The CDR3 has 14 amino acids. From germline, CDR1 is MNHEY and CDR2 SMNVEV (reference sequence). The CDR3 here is CASSTRLYGGTQYF. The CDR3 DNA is TGTGCCAGCAGTACCCGACTGTACGGGGGGACCCAGTACTTC.